This TCR beta chain originates from a study of blood T cell repertoires in COVID-19. The study drew participants aged about 18 to 89 years from under 30 US areas. This clone was seen just once. Data came from immunoSEQ multiplex PCR; TCRdb stores just in-frame clones and leaves some out. The table includes roughly 220,000 clones, 70% to 90% detected once. Germline-derived CDR1 and CDR2 are ENHRY and SYGVKD. Losses at the gene ends were 2 bases for V and 7 bases for J; bases not matched to a gene: 6. This CDR3 comprises 17 residues. Specimen: PBMCs or T cells enriched from blood (not recorded which). The origin of this receptor is a woman in her 40s with acute COVID-19. The genes are TRBV10-3 and TRBJ1-6; 12 bases fit TRBD1. The DNA of the CDR3 is TGTGCCATCAGTGAGATGGGACAGGGGGCGTTGAATTCACCCCTCCACTTT. Residues: CAISEMGQGALNSPLHF.